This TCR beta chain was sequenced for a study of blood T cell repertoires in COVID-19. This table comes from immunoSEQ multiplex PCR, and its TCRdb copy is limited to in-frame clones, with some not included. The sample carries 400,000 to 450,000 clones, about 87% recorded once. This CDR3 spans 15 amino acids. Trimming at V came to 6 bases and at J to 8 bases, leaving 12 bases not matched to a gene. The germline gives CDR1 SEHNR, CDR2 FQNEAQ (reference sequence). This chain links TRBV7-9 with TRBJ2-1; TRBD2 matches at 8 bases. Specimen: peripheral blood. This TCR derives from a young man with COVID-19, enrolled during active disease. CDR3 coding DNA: TGTGCCAGCAGGGTAGGGACTAGGTGGGGGGATGAGCAGTTCTTC. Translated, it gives CASRVGTRWGDEQFF.